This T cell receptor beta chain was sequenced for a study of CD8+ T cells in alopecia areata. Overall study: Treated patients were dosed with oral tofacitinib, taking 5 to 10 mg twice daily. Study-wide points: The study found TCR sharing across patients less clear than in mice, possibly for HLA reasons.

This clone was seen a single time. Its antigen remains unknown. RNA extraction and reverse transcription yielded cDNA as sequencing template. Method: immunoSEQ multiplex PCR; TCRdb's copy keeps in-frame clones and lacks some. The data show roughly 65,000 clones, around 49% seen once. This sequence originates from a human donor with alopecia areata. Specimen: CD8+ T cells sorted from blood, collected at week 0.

CDR3 sequence reads: CSVEGMGEQYF. CDR3 bases: TGCAGCGTTGAGGGGATGGGCGAGCAGTACTTC. The chain has TRBV29-1 and TRBJ2-7; D gene ambiguous. The germline V gene has CDR1 SQVTM and CDR2 ANQGSEA. With 3 bases removed from V and 6 bases from J, the gap between germline ends came to 9 bases. The CDR3 runs 11 residues.